This T cell receptor (beta chain) was identified during a study of cytomegalovirus exposure and HLA in healthy donors. Points from the study as a whole: Later, an analysis found that TCR clusters from the first cohort tended to co-occur in the roughly 110 validation repertoires.

Assay: immunoSEQ multiplex PCR; the TCRdb copy retains only in-frame clones and omits some. The table includes 100,000 to 150,000 clones, approximately 88% detected once. With respect to this clone: The antigen remains undetermined.

The CDR3 sequence is 13 residues long. Per germline, CDR1 LNHNV and CDR2 YYDKDF (reference sequence). The V end lost 4 bases, the J end lost 3 bases, and 9 bases lay between the germline ends. The TCR was taken from a woman aged 18-30 years in good health and CMV-seronegative. Sequences were obtained from PBMCs. V is TRBV15 and J is TRBJ2-5; D remains ambiguous. The CDR3 here is CATSIRPEETQYF. The CDR3 coding sequence is TGTGCCACCAGCATACGCCCGGAAGAGACCCAGTACTTC.